In this sample, the clone carrying this T cell receptor (beta chain) turned up a few times. The CDR3 loop spans 14 amino acids. From germline, CDR1 is DFQATT and CDR2 SNEGSKA (reference sequence). The V end lost 2 bases, the J end lost 2 bases, and 10 bases lay between the germline ends. The sample belongs to a study of response to subunit inactivated influenza vaccine. TCRdb recomputed calls from the RT-PCR reads with MiXCR, one row per CDR3 protein. The profile covers 300,000 to 350,000 distinct CDR3 sequences, with about 20% appearing a single time and about 9.4% taken by the ten largest. The sample consisted of PBMCs from blood, taken approximately 20 months after vaccination. This sequence was found in a man aged 50 to 75 who received an inactivated influenza vaccine. The gene calls are TRBV20-1 and TRBJ1-5; D ambiguous. In nucleotides, the CDR3 is TGCAGTGCTAGACGACCGGGTGGCAATCAGCCCCAGCATTTT. Amino acids: CSARRPGGNQPQHF.